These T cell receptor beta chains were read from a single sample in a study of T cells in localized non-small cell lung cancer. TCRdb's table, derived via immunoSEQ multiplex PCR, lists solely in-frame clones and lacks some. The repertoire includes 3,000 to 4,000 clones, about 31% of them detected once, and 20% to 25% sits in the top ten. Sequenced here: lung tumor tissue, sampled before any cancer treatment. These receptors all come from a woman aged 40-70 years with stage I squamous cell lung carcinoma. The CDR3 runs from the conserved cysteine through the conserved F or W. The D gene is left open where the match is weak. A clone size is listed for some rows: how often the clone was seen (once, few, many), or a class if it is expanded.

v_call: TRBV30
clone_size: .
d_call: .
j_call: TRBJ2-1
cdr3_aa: CAWSFGRDREQFF
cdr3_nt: TGTGCCTGGAGCTTTGGGCGAGACAGGGAGCAGTTCTTC

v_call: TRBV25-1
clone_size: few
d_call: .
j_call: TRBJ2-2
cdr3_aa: CASSFGSGATGELFF
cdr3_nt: TGTGCCAGCAGTTTCGGGTCGGGAGCCACCGGGGAGCTGTTTTTT

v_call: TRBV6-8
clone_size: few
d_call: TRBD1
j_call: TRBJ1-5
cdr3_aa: CASYPTPGQSNQPQHF
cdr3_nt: TGTGCCAGCTACCCTACTCCGGGACAGTCAAATCAGCCCCAGCATTTT

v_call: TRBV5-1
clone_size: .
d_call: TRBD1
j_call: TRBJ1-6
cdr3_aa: CASSSGDRENSPLHF
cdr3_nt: TGCGCCAGCAGCTCGGGGGACAGGGAAAATTCACCCCTCCACTTT

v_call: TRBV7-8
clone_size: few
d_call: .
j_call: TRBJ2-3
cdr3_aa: CASLRTRTDTQYF
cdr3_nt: TGTGCCAGCCTCAGGACGCGAACAGATACGCAGTATTTT

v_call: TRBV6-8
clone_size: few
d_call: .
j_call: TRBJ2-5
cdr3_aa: CASSDSQETQYF
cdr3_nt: TGTGCCAGCTCGGACAGTCAAGAGACCCAGTACTTC

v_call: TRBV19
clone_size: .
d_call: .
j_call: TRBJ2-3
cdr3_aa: CASTTGGGTDTQYF
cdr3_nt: TGTGCCAGTACCACGGGGGGCGGCACAGATACGCAGTATTTT

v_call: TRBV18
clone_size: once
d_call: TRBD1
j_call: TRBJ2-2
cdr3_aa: CASSPPTGGYGELFF
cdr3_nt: TGTGCCAGCTCACCACCGACAGGGGGCTACGGGGAGCTGTTTTTT

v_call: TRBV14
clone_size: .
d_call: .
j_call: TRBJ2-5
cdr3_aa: CASSQSRETQYF
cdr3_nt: TGTGCCAGCAGCCAAAGCCGGGAGACCCAGTACTTC

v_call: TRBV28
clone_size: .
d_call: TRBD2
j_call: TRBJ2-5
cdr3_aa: CASSPRLAGIIFQETQYF
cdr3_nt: TGTGCCAGCAGTCCCCGGCTAGCGGGCATCATATTCCAAGAGACCCAGTACTTC

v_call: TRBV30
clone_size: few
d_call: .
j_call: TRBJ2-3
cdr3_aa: CAWSVQTDTQYF
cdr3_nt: TGTGCCTGGAGTGTACAGACAGATACGCAGTATTTT

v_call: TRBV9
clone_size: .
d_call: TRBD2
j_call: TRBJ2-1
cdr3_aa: CASRELAGFYNEQFF
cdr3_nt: TGTGCCAGCAGAGAGCTAGCGGGGTTCTACAATGAGCAGTTCTTC

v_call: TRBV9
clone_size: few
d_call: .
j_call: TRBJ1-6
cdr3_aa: CASSPRGGYNSPLHF
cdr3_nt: TGTGCCAGCAGCCCCCGGGGGGGGTATAATTCACCCCTCCACTTT

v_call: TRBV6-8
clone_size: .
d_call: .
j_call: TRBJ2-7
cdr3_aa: CASSYSPASYEQYF
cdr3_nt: TGTGCCAGCAGTTACTCGCCTGCATCCTACGAGCAGTACTTC

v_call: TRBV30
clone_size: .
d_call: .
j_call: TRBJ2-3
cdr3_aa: CAWSWGTPDTQYF
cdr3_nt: TGTGCCTGGAGTTGGGGGACGCCAGATACGCAGTATTTT

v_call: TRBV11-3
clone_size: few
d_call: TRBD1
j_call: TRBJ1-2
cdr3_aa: CASSLGTGVSYGYTF
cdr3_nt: TGTGCCAGCAGCTTGGGGACAGGGGTTAGCTATGGCTACACCTTC

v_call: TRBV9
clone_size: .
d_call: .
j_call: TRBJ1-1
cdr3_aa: CASTRQENTEAFF
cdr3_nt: TGTGCCAGCACACGACAGGAGAACACTGAAGCTTTCTTT

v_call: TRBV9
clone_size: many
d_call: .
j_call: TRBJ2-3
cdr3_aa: CASRPQGLGDTQYF
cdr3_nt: TGTGCCAGCAGACCACAGGGATTGGGGGATACGCAGTATTTT

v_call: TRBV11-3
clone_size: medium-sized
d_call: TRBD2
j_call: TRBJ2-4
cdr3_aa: CASSPRELAGKNIQYF
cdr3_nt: TGTGCCAGCAGCCCGCGTGAACTAGCGGGCAAAAACATTCAGTACTTC

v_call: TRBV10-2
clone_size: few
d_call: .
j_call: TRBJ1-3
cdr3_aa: CASSVPSGNTIYF
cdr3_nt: TGCGCCAGCAGTGTCCCTTCTGGAAACACCATATATTTT